This T cell receptor beta chain was sequenced for a study of regulatory T cells in long-lasting Graves disease. The CDR3 covers 14 residues. Trimming removed 1 base from V and 4 bases from J, with 7 bases in between. Regarding time point: persistent/refractory GD, antithyroid drugs over 5 years with positive TRAb. PBMC RNA was the source of the TCR library. To make TCR beta libraries, researchers used iRepertoire HTBI primers and Arm-PCR of CDR3 regions. TCRdb used MiXCR to reprocess the multiplex PCR reads, holding one entry per CDR3 protein. The sample contains over 650,000 distinct CDR3 sequences, 30% of which appear only once.

Sequencing was performed on peripheral blood mononuclear cells (PBMCs), taken when the disease was refractory, from a patient treated with antithyroid drugs. This receptor was identified in a female donor with Graves disease. The chain links TRBV12-3 or TRBV12-4 to TRBJ2-2; no reliable D call. This CDR3 reads CASSLVISTGELFF. The CDR3 nucleotides are TGTGCCAGCAGTTTAGTTATTAGCACCGGGGAGCTGTTTTTT.